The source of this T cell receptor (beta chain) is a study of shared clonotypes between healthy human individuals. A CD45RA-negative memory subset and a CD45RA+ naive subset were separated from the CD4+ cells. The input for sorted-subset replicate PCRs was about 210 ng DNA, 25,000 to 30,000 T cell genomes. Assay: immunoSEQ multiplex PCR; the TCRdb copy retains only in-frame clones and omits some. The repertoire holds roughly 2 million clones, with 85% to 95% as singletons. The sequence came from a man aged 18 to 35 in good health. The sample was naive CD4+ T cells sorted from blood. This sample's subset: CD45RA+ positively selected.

The CDR3 DNA sequence: TGTGCCAGCACCCTGGCGGGGATTACTAATGAAAAACTGTTTTTT. The encoded protein is CASTLAGITNEKLFF. This rearrangement joins TRBV7-9 to TRBJ1-4; D is unresolved. Germline V gives CDR1 SEHNR, CDR2 FQNEAQ (reference sequence). CDR3 length: 15 residues. V lost 7 bases and J 2 bases, leaving 14 bases between the germline ends.